This TCR beta chain emerged from a study of cytomegalovirus exposure and HLA in healthy donors. Study-wide background: Clustering assigned roughly 81% of the approximately 430 genotyped donors to the Caucasian-associated ancestry cluster. Overall study results and limits: A later analysis, which compared TCR beta chains of equal frequency, found the HLA-associated ones more clonally expanded. Later on, an analysis found that several of the most significant clusters appeared to be linked to common viral pathogens, which included parvovirus B19.

The PCR was carried out with 60 Vbeta primers and 13 Jbeta primers. The authors' processing: Later reanalysis found 75 million to 95 million unique TCR beta chains, around 11 million of them shared. The data were produced by immunoSEQ multiplex PCR, yet TCRdb's version contains in-frame clones alone and is incomplete. Clonal size and the V and J genes are those of that table, whereas D and trimming came from the DNA. The table records under 200,000 clones, around 75% of them present only once. Trimming stripped 5 bases from V and 4 bases from J, with 18 bases between. Germline values: CDR1 SGHNT, CDR2 YYREEE (reference sequence). The CDR3 is made up of 16 amino acids. This clone was detected only once. Its antigen remains unknown.

This chain joins TRBV5-4 and TRBJ2-2; perhaps TRBD2 as D (5 bases). Material for sequencing was PBMCs. This TCR was sampled from a male donor in good health and CMV-seropositive. CDR3 sequence: CASRIDRPRGTGELFF. The CDR3 DNA is TGTGCCAGCAGGATCGACCGGCCCCGGGGCACCGGGGAGCTGTTTTTT.